The 9 T cell receptor beta chains presented below share a single source sample, sequenced in a study of shared clonotypes between healthy human individuals. Profiling relied on immunoSEQ multiplex PCR, and the TCRdb table lists in-frame clones only, not all of them. The sample holds over a million clones, around three quarters seen once. The sample was memory CD4+ T cells from PBMCs. The subset denotes: CD45RA-negative fraction. These TCRs come from a man between 18 and 29 years old in good health. Some clones in this sample may be carry-over from other donors' samples.

Points on this clone: Distinct nucleotide sequences in the sample also encode this CDR3. V usage is TRBV29-1 and J usage is TRBJ1-1; D call uncertain. CDR1 is SQVTM and CDR2 is ANQGSEA in the germline V gene. The ends were cut back, 7 bases at V and 4 bases at J, with 7 bases in the middle. The CDR3 totals 10 residues. CDR3 in DNA: TGCAGCGGCGGTAGCACTGAAGCTTTCTTT. It yields the protein CSGGSTEAFF.

The V and J genes are TRBV27 and TRBJ1-5; D is ambiguous. The V and J ends lost 3 bases and 2 bases respectively, with 2 bases between them. The CDR3 totals 12 residues. From germline, CDR1 is MNHEY and CDR2 SMNVEV (reference sequence). The CDR3 DNA sequence: TGTGCCAGCAGTTTTGGCAATCAGCCCCAGCATTTT. Protein sequence: CASSFGNQPQHF.

The chain couples TRBV28 to TRBJ1-2, with D perhaps matching TRBD1 (5 bases). This CDR3 spans 16 amino acids. The germline gives CDR1 MDHEN, CDR2 SYDVKM. With 6 bases removed from V and 6 bases from J, the gap between germline ends came to 23 bases. The CDR3 DNA sequence: TGTGCCAGCAGCCTAGTGGGAAGTGGGGGGTCCCATGGCTACACCTTC. Protein: CASSLVGSGGSHGYTF.

The chain links TRBV25-1 to TRBJ2-1; 7 nucleotides match TRBD2. The CDR3 covers 16 residues. The V gene end was trimmed by 1 base and the J gene end by 2 bases; junction bases not matched to a gene: 5. Germline-derived CDR1 and CDR2 are MGHDK and SYGVNS. CDR3 sequence (DNA): TGTGCCAGCAGTGAATTGGCTAGCGGAGCCTACAATGAGCAGTTCTTC. Amino acids: CASSELASGAYNEQFF. Looking up the rest from reference TRBV25-1 and TRBJ2-1 gives the full variable domain: EADIYQTPRYLVIGTGKKITLECSQTMGHDKMYWYQQDPGMELHLIHYSYGVNSTEKGDLSSESTVSRIRTEHFPLTLESARPSHTSQYLCASSELASGAYNEQFFGPGTRLTVL.

The count of this clone is one. The chain recombines TRBV5-1 with TRBJ2-5, with D possibly matching TRBD2 (6 bases). The V end was cut by 3 bases, the J end by 5 bases, with 17 bases between. CDR3 size: 15 residues. Germline CDR1 is SGHRS and CDR2 is YFSETQ. The CDR3 reads CASSYGTDRVETQYF. The CDR3 nucleotides are TGCGCCAGCAGCTACGGGACTGACCGTGTGGAGACCCAGTACTTC. Using reference TRBV5-1 and TRBJ2-5 for the parts outside the CDR3, the full variable domain is KAGVTQTPRYLIKTRGQQVTLSCSPISGHRSVSWYQQTPGQGLQFLFEYFSETQRNKGNFPGRFSGRQFSNSRSEMNVSTLELGDSALYLCASSYGTDRVETQYFGPGTRLLVL.

This clone was counted between two and nine times. CDR3 in amino acids: CASSQTDSPQFF. As DNA, the CDR3 is TGTGCCAGCAGCCAGACCGACAGCCCGCAGTTCTTC. V is TRBV28 and J is TRBJ2-1; possible D gene TRBD1, 5 bases. Trimming shortened V by 6 bases and J by 12 bases, and 15 bases separated the two germline ends. Per germline, CDR1 MDHEN and CDR2 SYDVKM. The length of the CDR3 is 12 residues.

The rearrangement links TRBV5-6 to TRBJ2-3; 10 bases line up with TRBD1. The CDR3 length is 15 residues. J was trimmed by 4 bases and V by 5 bases; bases with no gene match: 7. Germline V CDR1 and CDR2: SGHDT, YYEEEE. The CDR3 loop reads CASRAGQGFADTQYF. CDR3 coding DNA: TGTGCCAGCAGGGCGGGACAGGGGTTCGCAGATACGCAGTATTTT.

This clone was found a few times. This chain joins TRBV27 and TRBJ1-5; weak D call: TRBD1 (5 bases). This CDR3 has 15 amino acids. V was cut by 5 bases and J by 4 bases, with 15 bases left in between. Per the germline V gene, CDR1 is MNHEY and CDR2 is SMNVEV (reference sequence). The CDR3 region has the DNA TGTGCCAGCAGTCCGAGGCAGGGACGGAATCAGCCCCAGCATTTT. Translating it yields CASSPRQGRNQPQHF.

Note on this clone: The sample carries other DNA sequences with the same CDR3. The V call is TRBV18, the J call TRBJ1-3, with D hard to call. V was trimmed by 2 bases and J by 4 bases, leaving 9 bases between them. CDR1 is KGHSH, CDR2 LQKENI, per germline. CDR3 length equals 14 residues. CDR3 nucleotides: TGTGCCAGCTCACCAGGAGGGTCCGGAAACACCATATATTTT. Residues: CASSPGGSGNTIYF.